These 3 T cell receptor beta chains were all obtained from the same sample, sequenced in a study of blood T cell repertoires in COVID-19. Profiled with immunoSEQ multiplex PCR; TCRdb holds only in-frame clones, not every one. Of roughly 200,000 clones in the sample, approximately 87% were seen once. The specimen sequenced was peripheral blood. Source of these receptors: a person aged 70 to 85 with COVID-19, enrolled during active disease.

In its sample, this clone was seen a few times. This rearrangement joins TRBV6-2 or TRBV6-3 to TRBJ1-1, with 9 bases fitting TRBD1. With 0 bases clipped from V and 11 bases from J, the junction kept 4 bases outside the gene matches. Germline CDR1 MNHEY, CDR2 SVGEGT. The CDR3 is made up of 13 amino acids. The CDR3 loop is CASSYSQGAWAFF. In DNA, the CDR3 is TGTGCCAGCAGTTACTCACAGGGGGCTTGGGCTTTCTTT.

Here the CDR3 reads CATSTARKNMGANTEAFF. The CDR3 region has the DNA TGTGCCACCAGCACCGCCCGAAAGAATATGGGGGCGAACACTGAAGCTTTCTTT. This chain uses TRBV15 with TRBJ1-1; D is perhaps TRBD1 (6 bases). Germline V gene lookup returns CDR1 LNHNV and CDR2 YYDKDF (reference sequence). This CDR3 has 18 residues. V was cut by 4 bases and J by 1 base, with 22 bases left in between.

J is TRBJ2-2 and V is TRBV21-1; the table calls TRBD1, which could not be checked here. TRBV21-1 has pseudogene status. The CDR3 has 13 amino acids. Here the CDR3 DNA reads TGTGCCAGCAGCTCGGACAGAACCGGGGAGCTGTTTTTT. It encodes CASSSDRTGELFF.